This TCR beta chain originates from a study of cytomegalovirus exposure and HLA in healthy donors. Study outcomes and limitations: For TCR beta chains, V- and J-gene trimming was later linked to a missense DCLRE1C variant. According to an earlier analysis, most TCR beta V segments yielded productive rearrangements about 87% or about 30% of the time. With high specificity and sensitivity, the classifier reportedly diagnosed cytomegalovirus status. No immune exposure information besides CMV serostatus was available.

It was with 60 Vbeta and 13 Jbeta primers that the PCR ran. Clones were sequenced by immunoSEQ multiplex PCR, and TCRdb holds only the in-frame ones, with some missing. The data show 30,000 to 40,000 clones, 80% seen once. Remarks on this clone: Its matching antigen is unknown.

V gave up 0 bases and J gave up 4 bases, with 7 bases separating them. From germline, CDR1 is SGHRS and CDR2 YFSETQ. This CDR3 region has 13 residues. The chain employs TRBV5-1 and TRBJ2-5, with a possible D match to TRBD2 (6 bases). This clonotype originated in a male donor in good health and CMV-seronegative. Sequencing was done on a sample of PBMCs. The CDR3 DNA is TGCGCCAGCAGCTTGGACGGGGGAGAGACCCAGTACTTC. Translation: CASSLDGGETQYF.